Below, 25 T cell receptor beta chains from the same sample are listed, as sequenced in a study of cytomegalovirus exposure and HLA in healthy donors. The assay was immunoSEQ multiplex PCR, and TCRdb's table has in-frame clones only and misses some. The profile shows around 250,000 clones, around 90% of them singletons. Specimen: PBMCs. These TCRs come from a woman aged 25 to 39 in good health and CMV-seronegative.

The gene calls are TRBV19 and TRBJ1-5; D is uncertain. The V gene's germline CDR1 is LNHDA and CDR2 SQIVND (reference sequence). This CDR3 is built from 14 residues. Deletions cut 7 bases from V and 2 bases from J, with 12 bases between. The DNA of the CDR3 is TGTGCCAGTAAAATTACTGGTGGCAATCAGCCCCAGCATTTT. It is translated as CASKITGGNQPQHF.

The chain has TRBV7-2 and TRBJ2-7; D tentatively fits TRBD1 or TRBD2 (5 bases each). Per germline, CDR1 SGHTA and CDR2 FQGNSA. The V end was cut by 4 bases, the J end by 5 bases, with 15 bases between. The CDR3 spans 14 residues. The CDR3 nucleotides are TGTGCCAGCAGCTCCCGGGACGGCCTTGACGAGCAGTACTTC. Its protein product is CASSSRDGLDEQYF.

Comments on this clone: The junction departs from the called germline gene at one end, perhaps through a read error. This chain connects TRBV5-6 to TRBJ2-3, with 7 bases identical to TRBD2. The CDR3 length is 15 residues. Germline V gene sequence: CDR1 SGHDT, CDR2 YYEEEE. In nucleotides, the CDR3 is TGTGCCAGCAGCTTGGGGACGGGAGGCACGGATACGCAGTATTTT. Translation gives CASSLGTGGTDTQYF. Drawing the rest from reference TRBV5-6 and TRBJ2-3, the complete variable domain is DAGVTQSPTHLIKTRGQQVTLRCSPKSGHDTVSWYQQALGQGPQFIFQYYEEEERQRGNFPDRFSGHQFPNYSSELNVNALLLGDSALYLCASSLGTGGTDTQYFGPGTRLTVL.

The chain recombines TRBV30 with TRBJ1-1; no definite D call. Trimming shortened V by 0 bases and J by 2 bases, and 10 bases separated the two germline ends. The CDR3 covers 14 residues. Germline V gives CDR1 GTSNPN, CDR2 SVGIG (reference sequence). The CDR3: CAWSVLGRNTEAFF. CDR3 bases: TGTGCCTGGAGTGTTTTGGGCAGAAACACTGAAGCTTTCTTT.

The chain carries TRBV9 and TRBJ2-3; D is ambiguous. V was clipped by 4 bases and J by 0 bases, with 21 bases between them. The CDR3 is 18 residues long. Germline V CDR1 and CDR2: SGDLS, YYNGEE. The CDR3 DNA reads TGTGCCAGCAGCACTCACCCAGAGATCCTAACTAGCACAGATACGCAGTATTTT. Its protein is CASSTHPEILTSTDTQYF.

The chain recombines TRBV19 with TRBJ1-1; 8 positions agree with TRBD1. Unmatched junction bases numbered 6, after V lost 10 bases and J lost 5 bases. The CDR3 has 12 amino acids. Per the germline V gene, CDR1 is LNHDA and CDR2 is SQIVND (reference sequence). The chain's CDR3 is CATGQGGTEAFF. Here the CDR3 DNA reads TGTGCCACCGGACAGGGAGGAACTGAAGCTTTCTTT.

V usage is TRBV12-5 and J usage is TRBJ2-7, with 9 positions matching TRBD1. The CDR3 runs to 16 residues. CDR1 is LGHNT and CDR2 is FRNRAP in the germline V gene. J was trimmed by 5 bases and V by 0 bases; bases with no gene match: 8. The CDR3 spells CASGLVLGTGSDEQYF. Here the CDR3 DNA reads TGTGCTAGTGGTTTGGTACTTGGGACAGGGAGTGACGAGCAGTACTTC.

The CDR3 DNA sequence: TGTGCCAGCACCCCCCGGGACCGGAGCTCCTACAATGAGCAGTTCTTC. This translates into CASTPRDRSSYNEQFF. The V call is TRBV13, the J call TRBJ2-1; D could derive from TRBD1 or TRBD2 (5 bases each). The CDR3 has 16 residues. Trimming took off 7 bases at V and 0 bases at J, with 16 bases between the two ends. Germline CDR1 is PRHDT and CDR2 is FYEKMQ (reference sequence).

This chain links TRBV15 with TRBJ1-1; unclear D gene. Trimming took off 1 base at V and 1 base at J, with 4 bases between the two ends. Per the germline V gene, CDR1 is LNHNV and CDR2 is YYDKDF (reference sequence). The CDR3 has 13 residues. CDR3 amino acids: CATSRVANTEAFF. DNA for the CDR3: TGTGCCACCAGCAGAGTGGCGAACACTGAAGCTTTCTTT.

The CDR3 region is CASSSASGVQETQYF. CDR3 sequence (DNA): TGTGCCAGCAGTTCGGCTAGCGGAGTTCAAGAGACCCAGTACTTC. The chain uses TRBV27 and TRBJ2-5; 7 bases fit TRBD2. The ends lost 4 bases at V and 2 bases at J; junction bases unmatched: 7. The CDR3 has 15 amino acids. Germline V gene sequence: CDR1 MNHEY, CDR2 SMNVEV (reference sequence).

The chain carries TRBV2 and TRBJ2-3; D remains unclear. Germline V gene lookup returns CDR1 SNHLY and CDR2 FYNNEI. The CDR3 has 12 amino acids. Trimming took off 1 base at V and 1 base at J, with 0 bases between the two ends. The CDR3 is CASSEGTDTQYF. The CDR3, as DNA: TGTGCCAGCAGTGAAGGCACAGATACGCAGTATTTT.

There are a few counts of this clone. The chain combines TRBV30 with TRBJ2-2, with D tentatively TRBD1 (5 bases). Trimming took off 0 bases at V and 3 bases at J, with 11 bases between the two ends. Germline V gives CDR1 GTSNPN, CDR2 SVGIG (reference sequence). CDR3 length: 15 residues. CDR3 nucleotides: TGTGCCTGGAGTGTACAGGTCGTACACACCGGGGAGCTGTTTTTT. It is translated as CAWSVQVVHTGELFF.

This rearrangement joins TRBV6-6 to TRBJ1-4; D gene unclear. V shed 0 bases and J shed 12 bases, with 8 bases lying between them. The CDR3 consists of 12 residues. CDR1 is MNHNY, CDR2 SVGAGI, per germline (reference sequence). CDR3 protein: CASSYSHWELFF. The CDR3 region has the DNA TGTGCCAGCAGTTACTCGCATTGGGAACTGTTTTTT.

The rearrangement uses TRBV27 and TRBJ2-7, with TRBD2 matching over 9 bases. Germline V gene sequence: CDR1 MNHEY, CDR2 SMNVEV (reference sequence). This CDR3 spans 18 amino acids. The V segment lost 7 bases and the J segment 4 bases; nucleotides outside the gene matches: 20. The CDR3 here is CASILSTSGVTKGYEQYF. The CDR3 bases are TGTGCCAGCATTCTTTCGACTAGCGGAGTTACTAAAGGGTACGAGCAGTACTTC.

This sequence joins TRBV6-6 and TRBJ2-3, with D maybe TRBD2 (6 bases). This CDR3 contains 16 residues. Trimming took off 0 bases at V and 6 bases at J, with 16 bases between the two ends. CDR1 MNHNY and CDR2 SVGAGI come from the germline V gene (reference sequence). The DNA of the CDR3 is TGTGCCAGCAGTTACTCGATTGGGGGAGGTTTGGATACGCAGTATTTT. Residues: CASSYSIGGGLDTQYF.

The chain carries TRBV27 and TRBJ2-7; D gene unclear. V was clipped by 2 bases and J by 6 bases, with 11 bases between them. Germline assignment: CDR1 MNHEY and CDR2 SMNVEV (reference sequence). This CDR3 has 13 amino acids. Here the CDR3 reads CASSLVTTGEQYF. CDR3 DNA: TGTGCCAGCAGTTTAGTTACTACGGGCGAGCAGTACTTC.

The sample holds one count of this clone. CDR3 coding DNA: TGTGCCAGCAGTGAATCAGAGGGGGATAGCACAGATACGCAGTATTTT. Amino acid sequence: CASSESEGDSTDTQYF. This chain connects TRBV25-1 to TRBJ2-3; perhaps TRBD1 as D (6 bases). V lost 1 base and J lost 0, with 11 bases in between. The CDR3 is 16 residues long. The germline V gene encodes CDR1 MGHDK and CDR2 SYGVNS.

The gene calls are TRBV4-1 and TRBJ2-1; 13 nucleotides agree with TRBD2. This CDR3 region has 18 residues. Germline V CDR1 and CDR2: MGHRA, YSYEKL. J gave up 0 bases and V 11 bases, and 13 bases lay outside the gene matches. The DNA of the CDR3 is TGCGCCGGAAGTTCCGGGACTAGCGGGATCAGCTCCTACAATGAGCAGTTCTTC. Amino acid sequence: CAGSSGTSGISSYNEQFF.

The V gene is TRBV5-1, the J gene TRBJ2-5, with 10 bases aligning to TRBD2. The CDR3 length is 15 residues. Germline V CDR1 and CDR2: SGHRS, YFSETQ. Unmatched junction bases numbered 9, after V lost 4 bases and J lost 6 bases. CDR3 sequence reads: CASSRLAGVGKTQYF. CDR3 nucleotides: TGCGCCAGCAGCCGGCTAGCGGGAGTGGGTAAGACCCAGTACTTC.

This rearrangement joins TRBV9 to TRBJ1-1; the D is unclear. Trimming took off 3 bases at V and 0 bases at J, with 12 bases between the two ends. This CDR3 is built from 15 residues. From germline, CDR1 is SGDLS and CDR2 YYNGEE. The CDR3 is CASSAVLGLNTEAFF. The DNA of the CDR3 is TGTGCCAGCAGCGCCGTCTTAGGTTTGAACACTGAAGCTTTCTTT.

The chain combines TRBV28 with TRBJ2-2, with 8 bases aligning to TRBD1. The germline V gene has CDR1 MDHEN and CDR2 SYDVKM. V lost 6 bases to trimming and J lost 6 bases; unmatched junction nucleotides: 6. The CDR3 extends over 14 amino acids. CDR3 sequence (DNA): TGTGCCAGCAGGAGGCAGGGGGCTGCCGGGGAGCTGTTTTTT. It translates to CASRRQGAAGELFF.

In DNA form, the CDR3 reads TGTGCCAGCAGTTTGGGAGGGCCCCCGAACACTGAAGCTTTCTTT. It is translated as CASSLGGPPNTEAFF. The rearrangement uses TRBV6-5 and TRBJ1-1; D gene ambiguous. Per germline, CDR1 MNHEY and CDR2 SVGAGI. This CDR3 has 15 amino acids. Between the trimmed V and J ends, which lost 4 bases and 1 base, there was a span of 13 bases.

The gene calls are TRBV9 and TRBJ2-5, with D possibly TRBD2 on 7 matching bases. The CDR3 length is 15 residues. The germline CDR1 and CDR2 sequences are SGDLS and YYNGEE. V gave up 2 bases and J gave up 1 base, with 12 bases separating them. CDR3 in DNA: TGTGCCAGCAGCGTTGCGGGGGCAGTCCAAGAGACCCAGTACTTC. Its protein product is CASSVAGAVQETQYF.

The chain uses TRBV5-6 and TRBJ2-2; the match to TRBD2 covers 7 bases. This CDR3 contains 16 residues. Germline V gives CDR1 SGHDT, CDR2 YYEEEE. The trim removed 3 bases at V and 4 bases at J, leaving 9 bases unmatched. CDR3 coding DNA: TGTGCCAGCAGCTCATTAGGGATAGCGGGCACCGGGGAGCTGTTTTTT. Translating gives CASSSLGIAGTGELFF.

This chain uses TRBV4-2 with TRBJ2-5; 14 bases are a match to TRBD2. Germline CDR1 is LGHNA and CDR2 is YNFKEQ. There are 16 residues in the CDR3. The V gene end was trimmed by 0 bases and the J gene end by 4 bases; junction bases not matched to a gene: 1. CDR3 residues: CASSQDGTSGGETQYF. For the CDR3, the DNA is TGTGCCAGCAGCCAAGACGGGACTAGCGGGGGAGAGACCCAGTACTTC.